These T cell receptor beta chains were read from a single sample in a study of response to subunit inactivated influenza vaccine. TCRdb fed the RT-PCR reads into MiXCR, producing one record per CDR3 protein. Seen here are about 570,000 distinct CDR3 sequences, 10% to 12% observed once, and the top ten hold 11%. This sample was also put to use in a study of T cells expressing NK-cell markers.

Source: PBMCs from blood, taken on the day of vaccination. The receptors derive from a man aged 50 or older who received an inactivated influenza vaccine. CDR3s include the opening cysteine and the closing phenylalanine or tryptophan. A D gene is named only where the DNA matches it firmly. For some rows the clone size is stated as once, few or many, or as a class when expanded; others skip it.

clone_size j_call v_call d_call cdr3_nt cdr3_aa
- TRBJ2-7 TRBV20-1 TRBD2 TGCAGTGCTCCTGTAGGGGACTACCTCTCCAAGGGGCAGTACTTC CSAPVGDYLSKGQYF
- TRBJ1-3 TRBV4-3 - TGCGCCAGCAGCCAAGATCAAGCGAGTAGCTCTGGAAACACCATATATTTT CASSQDQASSSGNTIYF
- TRBJ2-7 TRBV27 - TGTGCCAGCAGTCCGTTAGGGACGGTTCTGAGCTCCTACGAGCAGTACTTC CASSPLGTVLSSYEQYF
- TRBJ2-5 TRBV12-3/TRBV12-4 TRBD1 TGTGCCAGCAGACTCGGACAGGGGGCTGTAGAGACCCAGTACTTC CASRLGQGAVETQYF
- TRBJ2-1 TRBV5-1 TRBD2 TGCGCCAGCAGCTTGGCCGCAGCGGGGGGGAAATACAATGAGCAGTTCTTC CASSLAAAGGKYNEQFF
many TRBJ2-1 TRBV20-1 TRBD2 TGCAGTGCACCGGGACTAGTTGAGGGTGAGCAGTTCTTC CSAPGLVEGEQFF
many TRBJ2-5 TRBV2 TRBD2 TGTGCCAGCATTGGACTAGCGGGAGATGATGTCTATGAGACCCAGTACTTC CASIGLAGDDVYETQYF
few TRBJ2-7 TRBV20-1 - TGCAGTGCCAGAGGGCAGGTCCTCTCCTACGAGCAGTACTTC CSARGQVLSYEQYF
- TRBJ1-6 TRBV14 - TGTGCCAGCAGCCAAGAGGTCGTTTCTTCACCCCTCCACTTT CASSQEVVSSPLHF
many TRBJ2-1 TRBV28 TRBD1 TGTGCCAGCACCCTGGGACAGGGGATTTTTGAGCAGTTCTTC CASTLGQGIFEQFF
- TRBJ2-1 TRBV29-1 TRBD2 TGCAGCGTTGGGCTCTTAGCGGGTCTCTATGAGCAGTTCTTC CSVGLLAGLYEQFF
few TRBJ1-1 TRBV9 - TGTGCCAGCAGCGAGAGACCGGGACGGAACACTGAAGCTTTCTTT CASSERPGRNTEAFF
many TRBJ2-1 TRBV29-1 - TGCAGCGTTGGGGGTGATGAGCAGTTCTTC CSVGGDEQFF
- TRBJ1-3 TRBV12-3/TRBV12-4 - TGTGCCAGCACTCAAAAACAGGGAAGTGGAAACACCATATATTTT CASTQKQGSGNTIYF
many TRBJ2-2 TRBV28 TRBD1 TGTGCCAGCACCCTACCGGGACAGGGACCCCTCACCGGGGAGCTGTTTTTT CASTLPGQGPLTGELFF
- TRBJ2-1 TRBV4-2 - TGTGCCAGCAGCCCCCGGGTCGGGGGGCCTGAGAATGAGCAGTTCTTC CASSPRVGGPENEQFF
few TRBJ2-2 TRBV6-2/TRBV6-3 - TGTGCCAGCACCCCCTTCGGGCAGGGAGAAGAGAACGGGGAGCTGTTTTTT CASTPFGQGEENGELFF
- TRBJ2-1 TRBV29-1 - TGCAGCGCCGCCCGGGCGGGGAATTACAATGAGCAGTTCTTC CSAARAGNYNEQFF
- TRBJ2-6 TRBV6-1 - TGTGCCAGCAGACGCCGGGACCCCCCCTCTGGGGCCAACGTCCTGACTTTC CASRRRDPPSGANVLTF
few TRBJ1-1 TRBV6-2/TRBV6-3 TRBD1 TGTGCCAGCGGGGACAGATTCGACACTGAAGCTTTCTTT CASGDRFDTEAFF
few TRBJ2-3 TRBV4-2 TRBD2 TGTGCCAGCAGCCAAGGTGTTAGCGGGGGCCCCACAGATACGCAGTATTTT CASSQGVSGGPTDTQYF
- TRBJ1-1 TRBV28 TRBD1 TGTGCCAGCAGTCCCTGGGACAGGGGCGCCGCTGAAGCTTTCTTT CASSPWDRGAAEAFF
- TRBJ1-6 TRBV11-2 - TGTGCCAGCAGCTTAGGTGGAGCCCTCCACTTT CASSLGGALHF
- TRBJ2-3 TRBV6-2/TRBV6-3 TRBD2 TGTGCCAGCATTGCTAGCGGGGCAGATACGCAGTATTTT CASIASGADTQYF
- TRBJ1-4 TRBV20-1 TRBD1 TGCAGTGCCAGGTTCAGGGGGCGAGAAAAACTGTTTTTT CSARFRGREKLFF
- TRBJ2-7 TRBV7-2 - TGTGCCAGCAGCTTACAAGCGCGGGGGCTTTCCTACGAGCAGTACTTC CASSLQARGLSYEQYF
- TRBJ2-4 TRBV20-1 - TGCAGTGCGCGAAGACAGCGTCTAGCCAAAAACATTCAGTACTTC CSARRQRLAKNIQYF
- TRBJ2-2 TRBV7-9 - TGTGCCAGCAGCCCGCGACAAGGGCTGAAGGACACCGGGGAGCTGTTTTTT CASSPRQGLKDTGELFF
- TRBJ2-3 TRBV9 - TGTGCCAGCAGCGTATTGAGCGGGAGCACAGATACGCAGTATTTT CASSVLSGSTDTQYF
- TRBJ1-5 TRBV20-1 TRBD1 TGCAGTGCTTCCACCCCCGGGACAGACACACATCAGCCCCAGCATTTT CSASTPGTDTHQPQHF
- TRBJ2-5 TRBV4-3 - TGCGCCAGCAGCCAAGCTTTAAGGGGCCAAGAGACCCAGTACTTC CASSQALRGQETQYF